This TCR beta chain derives from a study of glioma-infiltrating T cells after dendritic cell vaccination. Measured with immunoSEQ multiplex PCR; TCRdb has only the in-frame clones, and not every one. The table includes some 60,000 clones, about four fifths detected once. Overall study findings and caveats: The cohort had few patients with full blood and tumor sets.

Germline loops: CDR1 SGHRS, CDR2 YFSETQ. The CDR3 runs 12 residues. Trimming took off 3 bases at V and 0 bases at J, with 4 bases between the two ends. Time point meaning: after dendritic cell vaccination, including at tumor progression/relapse. Only patients with spare fresh-frozen tumor and over two years of follow-up were included. Note on this clone: Its antigen is undetermined.

This sequence originates from a human donor with glioblastoma. J is TRBJ2-7 and V is TRBV5-1; D is undetermined. The sample in question was blood, obtained after dendritic cell vaccination. The CDR3 reads CASSSSSYEQYF. Written as DNA, the CDR3 is TGCGCCAGCAGCTCGTCCTCCTACGAGCAGTACTTC.